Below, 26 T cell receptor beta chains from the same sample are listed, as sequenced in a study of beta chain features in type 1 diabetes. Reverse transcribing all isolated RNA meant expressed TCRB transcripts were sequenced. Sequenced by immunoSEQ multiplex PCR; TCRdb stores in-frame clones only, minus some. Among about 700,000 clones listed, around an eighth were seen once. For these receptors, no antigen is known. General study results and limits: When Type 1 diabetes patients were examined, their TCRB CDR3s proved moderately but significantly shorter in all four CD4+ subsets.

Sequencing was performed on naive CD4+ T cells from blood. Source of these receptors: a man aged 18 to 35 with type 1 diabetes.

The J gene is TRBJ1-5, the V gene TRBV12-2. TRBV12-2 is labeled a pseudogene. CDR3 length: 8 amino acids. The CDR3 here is CASRFKHF. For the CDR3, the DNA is TGTGCAAGTCGCTTTAAGCATTTT.

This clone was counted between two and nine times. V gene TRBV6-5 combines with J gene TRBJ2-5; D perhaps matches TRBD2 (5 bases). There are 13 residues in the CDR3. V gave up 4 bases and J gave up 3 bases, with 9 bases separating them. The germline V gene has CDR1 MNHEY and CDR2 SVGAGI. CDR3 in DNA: TGTGCCAGCAGTTCTCACGGGGAAGAGACCCAGTACTTC. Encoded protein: CASSSHGEETQYF.

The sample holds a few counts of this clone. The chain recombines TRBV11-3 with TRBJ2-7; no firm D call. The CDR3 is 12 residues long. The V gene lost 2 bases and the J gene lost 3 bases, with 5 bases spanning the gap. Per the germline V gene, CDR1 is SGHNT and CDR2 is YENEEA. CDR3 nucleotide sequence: TGTGCCAGCAGCTTAACCAACTACGAGCAGTACTTC. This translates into CASSLTNYEQYF.

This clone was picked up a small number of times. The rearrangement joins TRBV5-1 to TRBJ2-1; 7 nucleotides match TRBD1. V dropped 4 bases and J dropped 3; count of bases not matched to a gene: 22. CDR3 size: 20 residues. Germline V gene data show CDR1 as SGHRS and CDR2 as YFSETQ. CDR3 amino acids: CASSGGQSLSTIKFYNEQFF. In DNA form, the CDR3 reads TGCGCCAGCAGCGGGGGACAGTCGTTGTCCACTATCAAATTCTACAATGAGCAGTTCTTC. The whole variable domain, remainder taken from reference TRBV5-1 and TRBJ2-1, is KAGVTQTPRYLIKTRGQQVTLSCSPISGHRSVSWYQQTPGQGLQFLFEYFSETQRNKGNFPGRFSGRQFSNSRSEMNVSTLELGDSALYLCASSGGQSLSTIKFYNEQFFGPGTRLTVL.

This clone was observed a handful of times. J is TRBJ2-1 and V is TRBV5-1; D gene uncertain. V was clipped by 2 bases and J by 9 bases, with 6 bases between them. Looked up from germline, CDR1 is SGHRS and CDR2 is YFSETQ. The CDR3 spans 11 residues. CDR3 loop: CASSLQIEQFF. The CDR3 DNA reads TGCGCCAGCAGCTTACAGATTGAGCAGTTCTTC.

CDR3 protein: CASSRPGGANTGELFF. The DNA for the CDR3 is TGTGCCAGCAGTCGGCCCGGTGGCGCGAACACCGGGGAGCTGTTTTTT. The V and J genes are TRBV5-4 and TRBJ2-2; D call uncertain. The V end was cut by 5 bases, the J end by 0 bases, with 14 bases between. CDR1 is SGHNT and CDR2 is YYREEE in the germline V gene (reference sequence). The CDR3 contains 16 residues.

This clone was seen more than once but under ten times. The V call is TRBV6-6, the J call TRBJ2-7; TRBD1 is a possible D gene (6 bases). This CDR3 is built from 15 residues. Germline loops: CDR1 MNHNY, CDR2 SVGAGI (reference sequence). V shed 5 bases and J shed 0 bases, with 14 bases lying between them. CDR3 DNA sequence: TGTGCCAGCAGTCCGTCAGGGGCGCTCTCCTACGAGCAGTACTTC. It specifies CASSPSGALSYEQYF.

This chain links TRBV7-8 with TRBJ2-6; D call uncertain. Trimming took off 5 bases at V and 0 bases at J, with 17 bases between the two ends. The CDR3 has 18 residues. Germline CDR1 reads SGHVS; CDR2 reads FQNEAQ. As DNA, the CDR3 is TGTGCCAGCAGCCGCGTGCGAGGCCCTATCTCTGGGGCCAACGTCCTGACTTTC. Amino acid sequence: CASSRVRGPISGANVLTF. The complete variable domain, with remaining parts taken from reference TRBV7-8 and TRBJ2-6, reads GAGVSQSPRYKVAKRGQDVALRCDPISGHVSLFWYQQALGQGPEFLTYFQNEAQLDKSGLPSDRFFAERPEGSVSTLKIQRTQQEDSAVYLCASSRVRGPISGANVLTFGAGSRLTVL.

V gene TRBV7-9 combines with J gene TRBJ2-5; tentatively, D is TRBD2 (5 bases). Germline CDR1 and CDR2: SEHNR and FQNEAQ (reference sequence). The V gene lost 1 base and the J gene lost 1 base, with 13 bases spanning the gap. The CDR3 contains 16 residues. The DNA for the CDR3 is TGTGCCAGCAGCTTAGGCCTAGCCTACACCCAAGAGACCCAGTACTTC. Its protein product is CASSLGLAYTQETQYF.

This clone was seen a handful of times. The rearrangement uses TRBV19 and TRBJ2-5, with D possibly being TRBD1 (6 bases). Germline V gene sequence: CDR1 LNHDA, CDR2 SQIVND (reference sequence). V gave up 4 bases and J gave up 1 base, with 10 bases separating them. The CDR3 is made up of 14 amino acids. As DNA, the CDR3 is TGTGCCAGTAGTACCGGGACAACCCAAGAGACCCAGTACTTC. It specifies CASSTGTTQETQYF. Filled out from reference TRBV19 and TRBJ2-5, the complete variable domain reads DGGITQSPKYLFRKEGQNVTLSCEQNLNHDAMYWYRQDPGQGLRLIYYSQIVNDFQKGDIAEGYSVSREKKESFPLTVTSAQKNPTAFYLCASSTGTTQETQYFGPGTRLLVL.

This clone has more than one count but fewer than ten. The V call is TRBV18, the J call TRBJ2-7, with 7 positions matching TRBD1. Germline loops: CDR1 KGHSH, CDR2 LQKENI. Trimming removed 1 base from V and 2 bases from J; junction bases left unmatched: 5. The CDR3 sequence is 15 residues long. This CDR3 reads CASSPLDRITYEQYF. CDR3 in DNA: TGTGCCAGCTCACCACTGGACAGGATTACCTACGAGCAGTACTTC.

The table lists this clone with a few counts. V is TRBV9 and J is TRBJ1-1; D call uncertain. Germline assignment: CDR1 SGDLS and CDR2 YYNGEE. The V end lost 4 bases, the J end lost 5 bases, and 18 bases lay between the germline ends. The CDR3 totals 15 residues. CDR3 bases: TGTGCCAGCAGCCCCCTTGGACCCTATTGGACTGAAGCTTTCTTT. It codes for CASSPLGPYWTEAFF.

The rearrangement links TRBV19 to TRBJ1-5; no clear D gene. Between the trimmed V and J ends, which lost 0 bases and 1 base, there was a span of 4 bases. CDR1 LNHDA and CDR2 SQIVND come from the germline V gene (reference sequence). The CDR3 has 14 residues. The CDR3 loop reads CASSIEPSNQPQHF. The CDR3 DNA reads TGTGCCAGTAGTATAGAGCCGAGCAATCAGCCCCAGCATTTT.

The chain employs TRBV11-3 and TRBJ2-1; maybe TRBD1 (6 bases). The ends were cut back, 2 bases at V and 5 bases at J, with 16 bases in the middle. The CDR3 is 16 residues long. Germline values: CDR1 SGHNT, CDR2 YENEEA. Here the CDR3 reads CASSLSGQGNHNEQFF. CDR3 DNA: TGTGCCAGCAGCTTATCCGGGCAGGGGAACCACAATGAGCAGTTCTTC.

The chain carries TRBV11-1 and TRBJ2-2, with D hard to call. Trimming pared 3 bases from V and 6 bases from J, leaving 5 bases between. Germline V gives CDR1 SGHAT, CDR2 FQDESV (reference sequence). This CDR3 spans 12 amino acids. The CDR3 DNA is TGTGCCAGCAGCTTGAGCTCCGGGGAGCTGTTTTTT. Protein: CASSLSSGELFF.

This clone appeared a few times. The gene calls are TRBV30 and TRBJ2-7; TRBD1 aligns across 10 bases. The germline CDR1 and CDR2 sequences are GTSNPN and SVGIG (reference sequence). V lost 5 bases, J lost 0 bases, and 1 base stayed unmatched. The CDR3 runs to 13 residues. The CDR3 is CAWGTGVSYEQYF. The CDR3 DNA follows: TGTGCCTGGGGGACAGGGGTCTCCTACGAGCAGTACTTC.

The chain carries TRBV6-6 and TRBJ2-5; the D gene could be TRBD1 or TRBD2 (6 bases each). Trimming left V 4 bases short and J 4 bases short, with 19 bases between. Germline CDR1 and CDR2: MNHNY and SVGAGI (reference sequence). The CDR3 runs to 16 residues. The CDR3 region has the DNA TGTGCCAGCAGTTCCCCAACCAGGGGAGGTTTAGAGACCCAGTACTTC. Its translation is CASSSPTRGGLETQYF.

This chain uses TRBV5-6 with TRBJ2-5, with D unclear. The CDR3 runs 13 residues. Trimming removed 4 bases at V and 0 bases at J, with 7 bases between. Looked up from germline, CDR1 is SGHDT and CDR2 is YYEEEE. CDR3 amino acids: CASSPNHQETQYF. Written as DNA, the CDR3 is TGTGCCAGCAGCCCCAACCACCAAGAGACCCAGTACTTC. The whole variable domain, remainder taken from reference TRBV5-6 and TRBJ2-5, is DAGVTQSPTHLIKTRGQQVTLRCSPKSGHDTVSWYQQALGQGPQFIFQYYEEEERQRGNFPDRFSGHQFPNYSSELNVNALLLGDSALYLCASSPNHQETQYFGPGTRLLVL.

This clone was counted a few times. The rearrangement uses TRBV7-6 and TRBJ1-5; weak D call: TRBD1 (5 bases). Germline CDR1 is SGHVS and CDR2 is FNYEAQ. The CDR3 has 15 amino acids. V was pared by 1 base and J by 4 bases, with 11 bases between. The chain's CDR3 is CASSLEGKGNQPQHF. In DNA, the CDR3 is TGTGCCAGCAGCTTAGAGGGAAAGGGGAATCAGCCCCAGCATTTT.

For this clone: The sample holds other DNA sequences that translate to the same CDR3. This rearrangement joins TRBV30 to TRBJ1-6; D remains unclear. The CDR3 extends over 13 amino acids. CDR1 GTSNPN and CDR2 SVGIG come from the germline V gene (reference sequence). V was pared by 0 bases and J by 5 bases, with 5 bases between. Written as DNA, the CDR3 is TGTGCCTGGAGTGTTCAAGATAATTCACCCCTCCACTTT. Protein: CAWSVQDNSPLHF.

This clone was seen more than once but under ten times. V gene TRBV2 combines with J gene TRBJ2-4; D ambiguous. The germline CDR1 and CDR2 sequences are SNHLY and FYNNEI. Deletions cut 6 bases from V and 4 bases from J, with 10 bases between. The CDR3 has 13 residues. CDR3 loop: CASSVQFKNIQYF. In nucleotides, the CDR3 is TGTGCCAGCAGCGTACAGTTTAAAAACATTCAGTACTTC.

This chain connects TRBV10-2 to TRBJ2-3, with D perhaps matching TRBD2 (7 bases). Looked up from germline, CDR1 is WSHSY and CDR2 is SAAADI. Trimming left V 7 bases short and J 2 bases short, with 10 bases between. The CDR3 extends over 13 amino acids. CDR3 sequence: CASTAGATDTQYF. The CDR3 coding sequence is TGCGCCAGCACGGCGGGGGCCACAGATACGCAGTATTTT.

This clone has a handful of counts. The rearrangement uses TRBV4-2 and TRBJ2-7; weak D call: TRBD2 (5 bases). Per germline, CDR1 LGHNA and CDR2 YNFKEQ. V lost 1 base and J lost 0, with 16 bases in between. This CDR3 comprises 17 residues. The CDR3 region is CASSQARGRGTSYEQYF. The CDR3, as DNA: TGTGCCAGCAGCCAAGCCCGAGGTCGGGGAACCTCCTACGAGCAGTACTTC.

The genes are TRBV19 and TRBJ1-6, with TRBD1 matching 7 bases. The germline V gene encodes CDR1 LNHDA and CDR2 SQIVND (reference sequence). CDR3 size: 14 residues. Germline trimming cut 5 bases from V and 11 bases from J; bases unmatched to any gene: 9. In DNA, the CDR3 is TGTGCCAGTAGTTTAGGGGGCCACGGAGCACCCCTCCACTTT. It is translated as CASSLGGHGAPLHF.

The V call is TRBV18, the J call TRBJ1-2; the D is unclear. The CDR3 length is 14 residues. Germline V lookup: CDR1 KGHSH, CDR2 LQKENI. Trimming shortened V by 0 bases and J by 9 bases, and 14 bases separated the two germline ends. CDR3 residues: CASSPPGRAESYTF. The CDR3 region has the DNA TGTGCCAGCTCACCACCGGGGAGGGCCGAGAGCTACACCTTC.

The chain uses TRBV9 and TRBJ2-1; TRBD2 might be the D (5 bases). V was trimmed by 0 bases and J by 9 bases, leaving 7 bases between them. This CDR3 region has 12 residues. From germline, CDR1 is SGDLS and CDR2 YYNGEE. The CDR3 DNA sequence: TGTGCCAGCAGCGTAGTCCGGGGTGAGCAGTTCTTC. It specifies CASSVVRGEQFF.